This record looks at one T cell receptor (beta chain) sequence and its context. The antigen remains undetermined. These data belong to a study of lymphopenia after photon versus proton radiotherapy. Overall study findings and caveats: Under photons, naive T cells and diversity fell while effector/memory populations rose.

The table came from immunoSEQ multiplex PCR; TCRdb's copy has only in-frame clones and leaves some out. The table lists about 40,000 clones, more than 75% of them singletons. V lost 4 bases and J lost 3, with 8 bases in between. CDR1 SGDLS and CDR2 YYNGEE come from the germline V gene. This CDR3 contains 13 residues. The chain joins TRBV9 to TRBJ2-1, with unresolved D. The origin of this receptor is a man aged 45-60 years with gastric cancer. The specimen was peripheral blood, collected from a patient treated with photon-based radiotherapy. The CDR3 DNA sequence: TGTGCCAGCAGCACCTTAAGCTACAATGAGCAGTTCTTC. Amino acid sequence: CASSTLSYNEQFF.